This is a list of T cell receptor beta chains from one sample in a study of shared clonotypes between healthy human individuals. TCRdb keeps only in-frame clones here, not all; method: immunoSEQ multiplex PCR. The sample records about 2.1 million clones, approximately 94% being singletons. Sequencing used naive CD8+ T cells from PBMCs. These receptors were collected from a man younger than 30 in good health. Some clones in this sample may be carry-over from other donors' samples. CDR3s include the opening cysteine and the closing phenylalanine or tryptophan. D genes are given only for firm matches. The size entry is marked missing in some rows and otherwise reads once, few, many or a size class.

J,size,V,D,DNA,CDR3
TRBJ2-7,.,TRBV11-2,TRBD2,TGTGCCAGCAGCCAACTCGAAGCGGGAGCCTACGAGCAGTACTTC,CASSQLEAGAYEQYF
TRBJ1-5,.,TRBV4-1,.,TGCGCCAGCAGCCAACAAAGCACCCTCGACAGAGTAAATCAGCCCCAGCATTTT,CASSQQSTLDRVNQPQHF
TRBJ1-4,.,TRBV28,.,TGTGCCAGCAAAGCCTCCACTGCAACTAATGAAAAACTGTTTTTT,CASKASTATNEKLFF
TRBJ1-1,.,TRBV6-6,.,TGTGCCGCGGTGGGGAGAAGCACTGAAGCTTTCTTT,CAAVGRSTEAFF
TRBJ1-2,.,TRBV27,.,TGTGCCAGCAGTTTCCAGGGAGCCCATGGCTACACCTTC,CASSFQGAHGYTF
TRBJ1-2,.,TRBV29-1,.,TGCAGCGTTGAGGGAGGCGACAGAAGAGGCTACACCTTC,CSVEGGDRRGYTF
TRBJ2-7,.,TRBV7-9,.,TGTGCCAGCAGCTCAACGACTCCTTACGAGCAGTACTTC,CASSSTTPYEQYF
TRBJ1-3,.,TRBV6-5,.,TGTGCCAGCAGTTACGAGGCAGGAGTGGACACCATATATTTT,CASSYEAGVDTIYF
TRBJ2-7,.,TRBV28,TRBD2,TGTGCCAGCAGTTTACTAGCGGGAGGGACCTACGAGCAGTACTTC,CASSLLAGGTYEQYF
TRBJ2-1,.,TRBV13,.,TGTGCCAGCAGCCAACGGACAGCGAGGAACTACAATGAGCAGTTCTTC,CASSQRTARNYNEQFF
TRBJ2-1,.,TRBV5-1,.,TGCGCCAGCAGCTTCGAGGGGCTTGGGGATGAGCAGTTCTTC,CASSFEGLGDEQFF
TRBJ2-6,once,TRBV27,TRBD1,TGTGCCAGCAGTCCCCAGAGGTCAGGGACAGGGTCTGGGGCCAACGTCCTGACTTTC,CASSPQRSGTGSGANVLTF
TRBJ2-6,.,TRBV27,TRBD1,TGTGCCAGCAGCCTGGACAGGGGGTTTGGGGCCAACGTCCTGACTTTC,CASSLDRGFGANVLTF
TRBJ2-7,.,TRBV6-6,TRBD2,TGTGCCAGCAGTTACTCGGCGGGAGGGTCCTACGAGCAGTACTTC,CASSYSAGGSYEQYF
TRBJ2-2,.,TRBV5-1,.,TGCGCCAGCAGATATGGAGGAGGTCGCGTGCCCGGGGAGCTGTTTTTT,CASRYGGGRVPGELFF
TRBJ1-1,once,TRBV4-2,.,TGTGCCAGCAGCCAAGTCGGGGAAATGAACACTGAAGCTTTCTTT,CASSQVGEMNTEAFF
TRBJ1-3,.,TRBV10-3,.,TGTGCCATCAGTGAGTCGTTTCGGAACACCGCAGGTAACACCATATATTTT,CAISESFRNTAGNTIYF
TRBJ2-7,.,TRBV4-1,.,TGCGCCAGCAGCCTCAGGACCGGATCGGGGGAGCAGTACTTC,CASSLRTGSGEQYF
TRBJ1-1,.,TRBV14,.,TGTGCCAGCAGCCAAGATGGGAGAGGTTTTGTTGAAGCTTTCTTT,CASSQDGRGFVEAFF
TRBJ2-5,.,TRBV7-9,.,TGTGCCAGCAGCCGGCAGGGACCGCGGGAGACCCAGTACTTC,CASSRQGPRETQYF